This paragraph reports one T cell receptor beta chain. Its antigen is not identified. Other DNA sequences from this sample encode an identical CDR3 as well. The data were obtained in a study of CD8+ T cells in alopecia areata. Overall study: Treatment comprised oral tofacitinib, 5 to 10 mg twice daily, in treated patients.

Findings and caveats of the study: With one nonresponder, baseline CD8+ expansion's link to response remains uncertain. Scalp lesions, especially in alopecia totalis/universalis, had higher clonality than normal scalp.

Stated treatment: oral pan-JAK inhibitor, 5-10 mg twice daily. The CDR3 is made up of 12 amino acids. The germline gives CDR1 SQVTM, CDR2 ANQGSEA. V was pared by 6 bases and J by 5 bases, with 3 bases of the junction left unmatched. RNA was extracted and reverse transcribed into cDNA as the sequencing template. Sequencing used immunoSEQ multiplex PCR; TCRdb keeps in-frame clones, though not all of them. This table has around 160,000 clones, roughly 60% appearing once. The sequence came from a human donor with alopecia areata. This chain links TRBV29-1 with TRBJ1-5, with TRBD1 matching 8 bases. The material was CD4+ T cells sorted from blood, obtained at week 24, from a patient treated with tofacitinib. The CDR3 DNA reads as TGCAGCGTAGGGACAGGAGATCAGCCCCAGCATTTT. This encodes CSVGTGDQPQHF.